This passage covers 17 T cell receptor beta chains from one sample sequenced in a study of T cells in Graves' hyperthyroidism and ophthalmopathy. Template material for amplifying TCR beta CDR3 regions consisted of RNA transcripts. The TCR CDR3 was amplified in a first-round RT-PCR using the HTBI primer set. MiXCR, run by TCRdb on the multiplex PCR reads, gives a single entry per CDR3 protein. This table has approximately 98,000 distinct CDR3 sequences, roughly 37% appearing once. Sequencing was carried out using peripheral blood or thyroid tissue (not recorded which). The receptor source for this set is a woman younger than 45 with Graves' hyperthyroidism.

Details on this clonotype: Since no conserved phenylalanine or tryptophan closes the CDR3, a read error is the likely cause. The genes are TRBV20-1 and TRBJ2-2; 8 nucleotides agree with TRBD2. The germline V gene encodes CDR1 DFQATT and CDR2 SNEGSKA (reference sequence). The CDR3 sequence is 13 residues long. DNA of the CDR3: TGCAGCTTAGCGGGACCGAACACCGGGGAGCTGTTTCTT. Translating it yields CSLAGPNTGELFL.

This chain uses TRBV10-3 with TRBJ2-7, with TRBD2 identical over 12 bases. The V segment lost 10 bases and the J segment 6 bases; nucleotides outside the gene matches: 7. Germline V gene data show CDR1 as ENHRY and CDR2 as SYGVKD. The CDR3 consists of 13 residues. This CDR3 is CASLAGGPSEQYF. CDR3 coding DNA: TGTGCCAGTCTAGCGGGAGGGCCCAGCGAGCAGTACTTC.

At least ten counts were recorded for this clonotype. The rearrangement joins TRBV29-1 to TRBJ1-2; 7 bases align to TRBD1. V shed 6 bases and J 6 bases; nucleotides not matched to a gene: 7. Germline V gene sequence: CDR1 SQVTM, CDR2 ANQGSEA. This CDR3 has 12 residues. In nucleotides, the CDR3 is TGCAGCGTGGCAGGGGGGCCCGATGGCTACACCTTC. Its protein is CSVAGGPDGYTF.

The chain uses TRBV10-3 and TRBJ1-5; D perhaps matches TRBD1 (5 bases). Germline V CDR1 and CDR2: ENHRY, SYGVKD. The length of the CDR3 is 15 residues. V gave up 4 bases and J gave up 2 bases, with 12 bases separating them. The CDR3 region has the DNA TGTGCCATCAGTGTGGGGGGAAGGGGCAATCAGCCCCAGCATTTT. It codes for CAISVGGRGNQPQHF.

This clonotype was observed at least ten times. This sequence joins TRBV5-4 and TRBJ1-2; a weak D match, TRBD1 (5 bases). V lost 2 bases, J lost 4 bases, and 12 bases lay in between. The CDR3 length is 14 residues. The germline V gene has CDR1 SGHNT and CDR2 YYREEE (reference sequence). CDR3 sequence (DNA): TGTGCCAGCAGCTTTCCAGGGTCGGCCTATGGCTACACCTTC. This gives the protein CASSFPGSAYGYTF. The whole variable domain, filled in from reference TRBV5-4 and TRBJ1-2, reads ETGVTQSPTHLIKTRGQQVTLRCSSQSGHNTVSWYQQALGQGPQFIFQYYREEENGRGNFPPRFSGLQFPNYSSELNVNALELDDSALYLCASSFPGSAYGYTFGSGTRLTVV.

Of note for this clonotype: The final CDR3 position lacks the conserved phenylalanine or tryptophan, pointing to a likely read error. The chain uses TRBV11-2 and TRBJ1-5, with D possibly being TRBD1 (5 bases). CDR3 size: 15 residues. Germline lookup yields CDR1 SGHAT and CDR2 FQNNGV. V was clipped by 5 bases and J by 2 bases, with 13 bases between them. The CDR3 loop is CASSLGGGGNQPQHL. CDR3 DNA: TGTGCCAGCAGCCTTGGCGGGGGAGGCAATCAGCCCCAGCATCTT.

This clonotype came up a few times. This clone may be a read error of a much larger clone one base away. V and J are TRBV6-5 and TRBJ1-4, with a weak D call TRBD1 (6 bases). Germline CDR1 is MNHEY and CDR2 is SVGAGI. The CDR3 totals 14 residues. CDR3 in DNA: TGTGCCAGCAGTTACTTGGACAGTCCTGAAAAACCGTTTTTT. Protein sequence: CASSYLDSPEKPFF.

The chain links TRBV7-3 to TRBJ2-3; TRBD2 matches 12 bases. Losses at the gene ends were 5 bases for V and 4 bases for J; bases not matched to a gene: 10. CDR1 SGHTA and CDR2 FQGTGA come from the germline V gene. There are 17 residues in the CDR3. The CDR3 reads CASSHRPLAGGSDTQYF. In nucleotides, the CDR3 is TGTGCCAGCAGCCACCGCCCTCTAGCGGGAGGGTCAGATACGCAGTATTTT.

This clonotype was recorded many times. The chain has TRBV12-3 or TRBV12-4 and TRBJ1-2; D not resolved. Trimming took 7 bases from V and 8 from J, leaving 14 bases between them. This CDR3 comprises 12 residues. CDR3 in DNA: TGTGCCAGCACGGGCGGGGTTGAAGGCTACACCTTC. Protein: CASTGGVEGYTF.

The chain carries TRBV2 and TRBJ2-7; 7 bases are a match to TRBD1. From germline, CDR1 is SNHLY and CDR2 FYNNEI. The CDR3 runs 13 residues. V trimming: 4 bases; J trimming: 2 bases; junction bases outside the gene matches: 2. DNA for the CDR3: TGTGCCAGCAGTGCAGGGGGTCCCTACGAGCAGTACTTC. As protein: CASSAGGPYEQYF.

The chain links TRBV2 to TRBJ1-5; 9 bases line up with TRBD1. V dropped 7 bases and J dropped 4; count of bases not matched to a gene: 2. This CDR3 contains 13 residues. Per the germline V gene, CDR1 is SNHLY and CDR2 is FYNNEI. CDR3 loop: CASKGQGNQPQHF. The CDR3, as DNA: TGTGCCAGCAAAGGACAGGGGAATCAGCCCCAGCATTTT.

This clonotype was found many times. The chain recombines TRBV4-1 with TRBJ1-4; D uncertain. Germline values: CDR1 MGHRA, CDR2 YSYEKL. The CDR3 spans 15 residues. V lost 5 bases and J 4 bases, leaving 14 bases between the germline ends. CDR3 bases: TGCGCCAGCAGCTTACCTCGGGCGATTAATGAAAAACTGTTTTTT. Protein product: CASSLPRAINEKLFF.

The V and J genes are TRBV7-3 and TRBJ2-7; 10 nucleotides match TRBD1. The germline V gene encodes CDR1 SGHTA and CDR2 FQGTGA. V shed 5 bases, J shed 4 bases, and the junction held 5 bases outside the gene matches. This CDR3 has 14 amino acids. In DNA form, the CDR3 reads TGTGCCAGCAGCGCAGCGGGACAGGGGTACGAGCAGTACTTC. It translates to CASSAAGQGYEQYF.

This clonotype occurred a few times. The gene calls are TRBV12-3 or TRBV12-4 and TRBJ1-5, with TRBD1 identical over 8 bases. The CDR3 loop spans 15 amino acids. V dropped 6 bases and J dropped 1; count of bases not matched to a gene: 5. The CDR3 DNA reads TGTGCCAGCAGACTCAGGGGGCTGAGCAATCAGCCCCAGCATTTT. This translates into CASRLRGLSNQPQHF.

The CDR3 DNA is TGTGCCATCGACTCCGGGACGGCCTATGGCTACACCTTC. The encoded protein is CAIDSGTAYGYTF. The chain couples TRBV10-3 to TRBJ1-2; a possible D gene is TRBD1 (5 bases). The V end lost 8 bases, the J end lost 4 bases, and 14 bases lay between the germline ends. Germline-derived CDR1 and CDR2 are ENHRY and SYGVKD. This CDR3 spans 13 amino acids.

The J gene is TRBJ2-3, the V gene TRBV6-6, with 10 bases matching TRBD1. The CDR3 is 14 residues long. Germline assignment: CDR1 MNHNY and CDR2 SVGAGI (reference sequence). The J segment lost 6 bases and the V segment lost 5 bases, leaving 5 bases of the junction unmatched. The CDR3: CASSPTGGIDTQYF. CDR3 bases: TGTGCCAGCAGTCCGACAGGGGGCATTGATACGCAGTATTTT.

The table lists this clonotype with many counts. The genes are TRBV20-1 and TRBJ1-5; D not certain. Trimming shortened V by 3 bases and J by 8 bases, and 14 bases separated the two germline ends. Germline CDR1 reads DFQATT; CDR2 reads SNEGSKA (reference sequence). The CDR3 is made up of 13 amino acids. The CDR3, as DNA: TGCAGTGCTAGCCGACAAGCTAGGGAGCCCCAGCATTTT. Translated, it gives CSASRQAREPQHF.